Sequencing of this T cell receptor beta chain was carried out in a study of regulatory T cells in long-lasting Graves disease. The table lists this clonotype with many counts. Its antigen remains unidentified. Points from the study as a whole: Relative to newly diagnosed Graves' patients, persistent ones had lower TCR diversity. Repertoires from persistent disease leaned toward TRBV28, TRBJ1-2 and TRBJ2-5.

With iRepertoire HTBI primers and Arm-PCR of CDR3 regions, TCR beta libraries were built. In TCRdb, the multiplex PCR reads were re-called with MiXCR into one record per CDR3 protein. This sample carries approximately 360,000 distinct CDR3 sequences, 20% to 25% of them seen once, and the ten largest clones take around a quarter. Indicated time point: persistent/refractory GD, antithyroid drugs over 5 years with positive TRAb. Scientists built the TCR library using RNA that was extracted from PBMCs. J was trimmed by 6 bases and V by 10 bases; bases with no gene match: 12. This CDR3 has 14 amino acids. Germline lookup yields CDR1 ENHRY and CDR2 SYGVKD.

The J gene is TRBJ1-1, the V gene TRBV10-3; 9 nucleotides match TRBD1. This sequence originates from a woman aged 40 to 50 with Graves disease. The sequencing used peripheral blood mononuclear cells (PBMCs), collected when the disease was refractory, from a patient treated with antithyroid drugs. CDR3: CASYQGTGLSEAFF. For the CDR3, the DNA is TGTGCCAGCTACCAGGGGACAGGGCTCTCTGAAGCTTTCTTT.